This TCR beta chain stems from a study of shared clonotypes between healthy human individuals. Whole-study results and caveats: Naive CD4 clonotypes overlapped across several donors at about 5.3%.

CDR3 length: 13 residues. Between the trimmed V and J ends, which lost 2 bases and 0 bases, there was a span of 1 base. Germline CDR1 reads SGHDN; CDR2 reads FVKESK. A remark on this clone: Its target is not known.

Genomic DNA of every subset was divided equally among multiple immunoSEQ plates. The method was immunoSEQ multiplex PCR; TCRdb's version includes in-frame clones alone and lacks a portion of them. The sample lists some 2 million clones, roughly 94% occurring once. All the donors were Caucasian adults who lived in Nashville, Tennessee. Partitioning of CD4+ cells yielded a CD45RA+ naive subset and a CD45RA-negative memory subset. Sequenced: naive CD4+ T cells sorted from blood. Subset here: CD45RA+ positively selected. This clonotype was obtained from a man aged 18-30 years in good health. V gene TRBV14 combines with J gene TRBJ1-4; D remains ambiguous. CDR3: CASSQTTNEKLFF. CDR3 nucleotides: TGTGCCAGCAGCCAAACAACTAATGAAAAACTGTTTTTT. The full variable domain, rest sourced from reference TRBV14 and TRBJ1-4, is EAGVTQFPSHSVIEKGQTVTLRCDPISGHDNLYWYRRVMGKEIKFLLHFVKESKQDESGMPNNRFLAERTGGTYSTLKVQPAELEDSGVYFCASSQTTNEKLFFGSGTQLSVL.